This TCR beta chain was observed in a study of blood T cell repertoires in COVID-19. In the source study's methods: Nucleated cell counts were estimated from reference gene primer amplification. Produced via immunoSEQ multiplex PCR; TCRdb's table is partial and in-frame only. That table is the source of V, J and clone size, and D and trimming were worked out from the DNA. The data contain around 150,000 clones, roughly 80% of them seen just once; the ten biggest clones take up roughly 20%. V dropped 6 bases and J dropped 6; count of bases not matched to a gene: 3. CDR1 MNHEY and CDR2 SMNVEV come from the germline V gene (reference sequence). This CDR3 region has 14 residues.

Sequencing used peripheral blood. This clonotype originated in an elderly woman with acute or convalescent COVID-19. The rearrangement links TRBV27 to TRBJ2-2; 11 bases agree with TRBD2. CDR3 DNA: TGTGCCAGCAGACCGGGACTAGCGGCCGGGGAGCTGTTTTTT. Amino acids: CASRPGLAAGELFF.